What follows are 3 T cell receptor beta chains derived from one specimen sequenced in a study of post-analysis software for immune sequencing data. These TCRs are of unknown antigen specificity. Study-wide findings and caveats: TRBV5-6, TRBV5-1 and TRBV20-1 belonged to a set of roughly 5 TRBV segments that were more frequent in patients than controls.

Libraries were made from TCR beta cDNA, and they carried unique molecular identifiers. TCRdb analysed the PCR reads with MiXCR anew, one entry per CDR3 protein. The sample lists about 800,000 distinct CDR3 sequences, 30% occurring once. The sequenced sample was blood. These receptors were taken from a girl aged 10-17 years with multiple sclerosis.

In this sample, this clonotype turned up many times. This chain joins TRBV5-1 and TRBJ2-1; 10 positions agree with TRBD1. Trimming at V came to 7 bases and at J to 2 bases, leaving 6 bases not matched to a gene. CDR1 and CDR2 (germline): SGHRS, YFSETQ. The CDR3 covers 15 residues. CDR3 sequence: CASSPGQGPYNEQFF. CDR3 nucleotides: TGCGCCAGCTCGCCGGGACAGGGGCCCTACAATGAGCAGTTCTTC.

The chain links TRBV11-3 to TRBJ2-7; 14 bases align to TRBD2. Germline V gene sequence: CDR1 SGHNT, CDR2 YENEEA. The J segment lost 9 bases and the V segment lost 3 bases, leaving 7 bases of the junction unmatched. The CDR3 has 15 amino acids. CDR3 loop: CASSFSGTSGSVQYF. The CDR3 nucleotides are TGTGCCAGCAGCTTCTCCGGGACTAGCGGGAGTGTGCAGTACTTC.

This clonotype has at least ten counts. The chain joins TRBV4-3 to TRBJ2-5; 8 nucleotides line up with TRBD2. V dropped 0 bases and J dropped 5; count of bases not matched to a gene: 11. This CDR3 region has 17 residues. The germline CDR1 and CDR2 sequences are LGHNA and YSLEER. CDR3 amino acids: CASSQEQTAGDGETQYF. The CDR3 DNA reads TGCGCCAGCAGCCAAGAGCAGACAGCGGGAGACGGCGAGACCCAGTACTTC.